The sequence of this T cell receptor beta chain was determined in a study of identical twins (dated by TCRdb to 2016 to 2017). For context, the study as a whole: To test whether fetal clonotypes persist, this study deep-sequenced TCR alpha and beta repertoires from monozygotic twins, from unrelated adults of various ages, and from cord blood. To rule out contamination, the twin experiments were replicated at different times with different library preparation protocols.

Sequences SEHNR (CDR1) and FQNEAQ (CDR2) are obtained from the germline V gene (reference sequence). At the junction V is shortened by 5 bases and J by 3 bases, with 13 bases in between. From the cysteine up to the phenylalanine, the CDR3 has a length of 14 residues. The retained sequence is limited to the CDR3, 42 bases, with the frame set at the first base. Results the study describes overall, beyond this receptor: Out-of-frame TCR alpha sequences shared between twins showed an excess of low generation-probability sequences compared with coincidental sharing between unrelated individuals. Because the same donors could not be followed over many years, the conclusions depended on cross-sectional statistical analysis. Invariant T cells such as MAIT and iNKT could partly confound zero-insertion analyses, though diverse VJ usage argued against this for most clonotypes. Excess twin sharing in beta out-of-frame sequences was weaker because fewer shared sequences lowered the signal-to-noise ratio. Abundant cord blood beta clonotypes carried fewer insertions; young adult naive repertoires showed a weaker similar trend, while memory repertoires showed none. Recombination models systematically underestimated out-of-frame TCR alpha sharing in monozygotic twins but agreed with sharing between unrelated individuals.

The library was obtained by 5' RACE. The data were produced on an Illumina HiSeq 2000. Template switching introduced a universal primer binding site; the final cDNA contained a unique molecular identifier, enabling accurate counting of TCR cDNA molecules. First-strand cDNA for TCR alpha and beta chains was synthesized from specific primers in the conserved constant-segment region. To control for contamination, every cDNA library was double barcoded, receiving both a SMART-Mk sample barcode and Illumina barcodes. TruSeq adapter sequences, together with Illumina sample barcodes, were added in two successive PCR steps. TCR alpha and beta cDNA libraries were sequenced on the Illumina HiSeq platform with custom primers. In the paper's pipeline: MiGEC processed the raw reads to extract unique molecular identifiers, while MiXCR was used to determine the CDR3 positions. For each individual, recombination models were inferred using an EM algorithm with the repgenHMM and IGoR tools. The tcR package in R was used for shared clonotype analysis, with sharing normalized by the product of cloneset sizes. Out-of-frame nonproductive sequences were analyzed to study raw recombination free of thymic and clonal selection effects. Using fastp trimming at Q25 and MiXCR clonotype assembly, TCRdb reanalyzed the public sequencing data and kept in-frame beta chains. Records with the same CDR3 protein are collapsed into one entry carrying the most frequent genes and DNA. The V and J calls come from TCRdb's annotation, not from the publication. This sample has about 220,000 distinct CDR3 sequences in its table, and approximately 7.3% of those were observed once. The top ten constitute under 6% of the sample.

All donors were healthy Caucasians. The twin cohort consisted of three pairs of female monozygotic twins, all aged about 18 to 29 years. Positive isolation kits from Invitrogen were used to isolate CD4+ and CD8+ T cell populations. This clonotype was observed at least ten times. What this receptor recognizes is not known. No quality values exist for individual bases; no much larger clone is one base distant. The same sample was also studied in work on yellow fever vaccine responses in identical twins. The second study also describes: According to the authors, the vaccine-induced T cell response in identical twins seemed to be partly convergent and partly specific to each individual. The study precisely tracked vaccine-responding T cell clones in identical twins.

The clonotype was recovered from a young woman in good health. The sequenced material came from CD8+ T cells sorted from blood. The rearranged segments are TRBV7-9 and TRBJ1-2; TRBD1 is perhaps the D gene, given 5 matching bases. In nucleotides, the sequence is TGTGCCAGCAGCGCTACCGGGACGCACTATGGCTACACCTTC. Its protein is CASSATGTHYGYTF. The entire variable domain, with the stretches around the CDR3 drawn from the reference TRBV7-9 and TRBJ1-2 proteins, is DTGVSQNPRHKITKRGQNVTFRCDPISEHNRLYWYRQTLGQGPEFLTYFQNEAQLEKSRLLSDRFSAERPKGSFSTLEIQRTEQGDSAMYLCASSATGTHYGYTFGSGTRLTVV.